Listed here are 25 T cell receptor beta chains from one sample, sequenced in a study of CD8 T cells in Susac syndrome. Reverse transcription of about 0.5 to 1 ug RNA used random hexamers. Using its own MiXCR run on the immunoSEQ multiplex PCR reads, TCRdb lists one record per CDR3 protein. Among around 200,000 distinct CDR3 sequences, roughly 94% were seen once, and the ten largest hold 0.07% to 0.095%. The sequenced sample consisted of CD4+ T cells from PBMCs. These receptors were taken from a human donor with multiple sclerosis.

The chain links TRBV20-1 to TRBJ2-2; 9 bases align to TRBD1. CDR1 is DFQATT and CDR2 is SNEGSKA in the germline V gene (reference sequence). V trimming: 3 bases; J trimming: 7 bases; junction bases outside the gene matches: 6. The CDR3 spans 14 residues. The CDR3 nucleotides are TGCAGTGCTAGGATACAGGGGGCCGGCGGGGAGCTGTTTTTT. Translation gives CSARIQGAGGELFF.

J is TRBJ1-6 and V is TRBV5-1; 7 bases are a match to TRBD1. Germline V lookup: CDR1 SGHRS, CDR2 YFSETQ. V lost 4 bases and J lost 8; bases outside the gene matches: 9. This CDR3 is 15 amino acids long. The CDR3 coding sequence is TGCGCCAGCAGCGACCAGACAGGGAACTATTCACCCCTCCACTTT. Protein product: CASSDQTGNYSPLHF.

The chain combines TRBV6-1 with TRBJ2-1; 7 bases match TRBD2. From germline, CDR1 is MNHNS and CDR2 SASEGT. V was pared by 7 bases and J by 4 bases, with 16 bases of the junction left unmatched. This CDR3 region has 17 residues. The CDR3 coding sequence is TGTGCCAGCACCCAGGAAGAGTACCAGCGGGATTACAATGAGCAGTTCTTC. This sequence encodes CASTQEEYQRDYNEQFF.

This clonotype was seen only a few times. The chain is built from TRBV12-3 or TRBV12-4 and TRBJ2-1; D remains unclear. V shed 2 bases and J shed 0 bases, with 5 bases lying between them. The CDR3 runs 14 residues. Written as DNA, the CDR3 is TGTGCCAGCAGTTTATCCGGCTCCTACAATGAGCAGTTCTTC. Protein product: CASSLSGSYNEQFF.

This chain links TRBV20-1 with TRBJ2-6; D gene unclear. The germline gives CDR1 DFQATT, CDR2 SNEGSKA (reference sequence). The CDR3 is 13 residues long. V was clipped by 6 bases and J by 2 bases, with 8 bases between them. The CDR3 DNA follows: TGCAGTGCCGGTGACCCTGGGGCCAACGTCCTGACTTTC. Protein product: CSAGDPGANVLTF.

The chain recombines TRBV7-2 with TRBJ2-7; TRBD2 agrees at 7 bases. J was trimmed by 5 bases and V by 1 base; bases with no gene match: 5. The CDR3 contains 14 residues. The germline V gene has CDR1 SGHTA and CDR2 FQGNSA. The CDR3 loop reads CASSLDPGRDEQYV. Written as DNA, the CDR3 is TGTGCCAGCAGCTTAGACCCGGGGAGGGACGAGCAGTACGTC.

The chain couples TRBV29-1 to TRBJ1-4; no firm D call. CDR1 is SQVTM and CDR2 is ANQGSEA in the germline V gene. V was shortened by 2 bases and J by 0 bases, with 7 bases between the two germline ends. The CDR3 contains 14 residues. The CDR3 DNA sequence: TGCAGCGTTGAACTTGTTGCAACTAATGAAAAACTGTTTTTT. Translating gives CSVELVATNEKLFF.

The CDR3 loop is CSARTGPAGSNEQFF. In DNA, the CDR3 is TGCAGTGCTAGAACTGGCCCAGCGGGTTCCAATGAGCAGTTCTTC. The chain is built from TRBV20-1 and TRBJ2-1, with D maybe TRBD2 (6 bases). The length of the CDR3 is 15 residues. Germline V CDR1 and CDR2: DFQATT, SNEGSKA (reference sequence). Trimming stripped 2 bases from V and 6 bases from J, with 17 bases between.

This clonotype appeared a single time. CDR3 protein: CSAPDPGTGYPDTQYF. Here the CDR3 DNA reads TGCAGTGCGCCGGATCCCGGGACAGGGTATCCGGATACGCAGTATTTT. V is TRBV20-1 and J is TRBJ2-3; 9 bases align to TRBD1. V gave up 6 bases and J gave up 6 bases; unmatched junction bases: 16. This CDR3 comprises 16 residues. Germline V lookup: CDR1 DFQATT, CDR2 SNEGSKA (reference sequence).

The chain couples TRBV30 to TRBJ1-5, with TRBD1 as a possible D gene (5 bases). Trimming removed 0 bases from V and 5 bases from J, with 14 bases in between. Germline CDR1 and CDR2: GTSNPN and SVGIG (reference sequence). CDR3 length: 15 residues. The CDR3 region has the DNA TGTGCCTGGAGTGTCGGGGGACCGGCCGATCAGCCCCAGCATTTT. Protein: CAWSVGGPADQPQHF.

V gene TRBV2 combines with J gene TRBJ2-5; D may be TRBD2 (6 bases). Germline CDR1 and CDR2: SNHLY and FYNNEI. The CDR3 loop spans 15 amino acids. V was trimmed by 3 bases and J by 5 bases, leaving 16 bases between them. The CDR3 loop reads CASSETGGSGETQYF. CDR3 bases: TGTGCCAGCAGTGAGACCGGGGGATCGGGGGAGACCCAGTACTTC. Combining the CDR3 with reference TRBV2 and TRBJ2-5 gives the whole variable domain EPEVTQTPSHQVTQMGQEVILRCVPISNHLYFYWYRQILGQKVEFLVSFYNNEISEKSEIFDDQFSVERPDGSNFTLKIRSTKLEDSAMYFCASSETGGSGETQYFGPGTRLLVL.

This rearrangement joins TRBV3-1 to TRBJ2-5, with D possibly TRBD2 on 5 matching bases. Germline V gene sequence: CDR1 LGHDT, CDR2 YNNKEL (reference sequence). The ends were cut back, 3 bases at V and 1 base at J, with 9 bases in the middle. The length of the CDR3 is 14 residues. CDR3 amino acids: CASSHRRGQETQYF. CDR3 bases: TGTGCCAGCAGCCACCGACGGGGCCAAGAGACCCAGTACTTC.

The CDR3 nucleotides are TGTGCCTGGAGGGGGCAGGGGGCGCTTTCAGGGGCCAACGTCCTGACTTTC. Translation gives CAWRGQGALSGANVLTF. The chain carries TRBV30 and TRBJ2-6, with TRBD1 matching over 8 bases. The CDR3 has 17 residues. The V gene's germline CDR1 is GTSNPN and CDR2 SVGIG (reference sequence). V shed 3 bases and J 4 bases; nucleotides not matched to a gene: 11. The full variable domain, in which reference TRBV30 and TRBJ2-6 provide the parts outside the CDR3, is SQTIHQWPATLVQPVGSPLSLECTVEGTSNPNLYWYRQAAGRGLQLLFYSVGIGQISSEVPQNLSASRPQDRQFILSSKKLLLSDSGFYLCAWRGQGALSGANVLTFGAGSRLTVL.

This rearrangement joins TRBV7-2 to TRBJ1-5; D unclear. Germline loops: CDR1 SGHTA, CDR2 FQGNSA. V lost 4 bases to trimming and J lost 6 bases, with 7 bases between them. CDR3 size: 12 residues. CDR3 DNA: TGTGCCAGCAGCTCTAATGGTCAGCCCCAGCATTTT. Amino acids: CASSSNGQPQHF.

V is TRBV7-2 and J is TRBJ2-3; tentatively, D is TRBD2 (5 bases). This CDR3 is 16 amino acids long. CDR1 SGHTA and CDR2 FQGNSA come from the germline V gene. Between the trimmed V and J ends, which lost 1 base and 2 bases, there was a span of 13 bases. The CDR3 sequence: CASSLETGFTTDTQYF. The DNA of the CDR3 is TGTGCCAGCAGCTTAGAGACGGGATTTACCACAGATACGCAGTATTTT. Full variable domain (outside the CDR3, taken from reference TRBV7-2 and TRBJ2-3): GAGVSQSPSNKVTEKGKDVELRCDPISGHTALYWYRQSLGQGLEFLIYFQGNSAPDKSGLPSDRFSAERTGGSVSTLTIQRTQQEDSAVYLCASSLETGFTTDTQYFGPGTRLTVL.

V and J are TRBV3-1 and TRBJ1-1; a possible D gene is TRBD1 (6 bases). The ends were cut back, 1 base at V and 11 bases at J, with 17 bases in the middle. The germline gives CDR1 LGHDT, CDR2 YNNKEL (reference sequence). The CDR3 totals 14 residues. The CDR3 here is CASSQGRRGFGAFF. The CDR3 DNA is TGTGCCAGCAGCCAAGGGAGGAGGGGGTTCGGCGCTTTCTTT.

V gene TRBV30 combines with J gene TRBJ2-5; D might be TRBD2 (5 bases). There are 14 residues in the CDR3. The V and J ends lost 1 base and 5 bases respectively, with 14 bases between them. The germline V gene has CDR1 GTSNPN and CDR2 SVGIG (reference sequence). The CDR3 sequence: CAWSADSKRETQYF. The CDR3 DNA reads TGTGCCTGGAGTGCGGACTCCAAGAGGGAGACCCAGTACTTC.

This clonotype was counted only a few times. The chain couples TRBV5-1 to TRBJ2-1; TRBD1 might be the D (6 bases). Germline lookup yields CDR1 SGHRS and CDR2 YFSETQ. The CDR3 spans 11 residues. The ends were cut back, 4 bases at V and 10 bases at J, with 9 bases in the middle. CDR3 DNA: TGCGCCAGCAGCAGGGGGAAAGAGCAGTTCTTC. This encodes CASSRGKEQFF.

The CDR3 loop is CAWSRRQGAGYEQYF. The DNA of the CDR3 is TGTGCCTGGAGTCGGCGGCAGGGGGCGGGCTACGAGCAGTACTTC. The genes are TRBV30 and TRBJ2-7; 8 bases map to TRBD1. After removal of 2 bases from V and 3 bases from J, the junction contained 9 bases not matched to a gene. CDR3 size: 15 residues. The germline V gene encodes CDR1 GTSNPN and CDR2 SVGIG (reference sequence).

The rearrangement uses TRBV30 and TRBJ1-2; TRBD1 agrees at 7 bases. Germline loops: CDR1 GTSNPN, CDR2 SVGIG (reference sequence). This CDR3 contains 15 residues. J was trimmed by 3 bases and V by 4 bases; bases with no gene match: 11. DNA for the CDR3: TGTGCCTGGACCCCTTGGGACAGCAGATACTATGGCTACACCTTC. Protein sequence: CAWTPWDSRYYGYTF.

CDR3 nucleotides: TGTGCCAGCAGTGGTTTTATCCGGACAGGAGAGACCCAGTACTTC. Translating it yields CASSGFIRTGETQYF. V usage is TRBV2 and J usage is TRBJ2-5, with TRBD1 identical over 7 bases. The length of the CDR3 is 15 residues. Trimming at V came to 4 bases and at J to 4 bases, leaving 9 bases not matched to a gene. The germline V gene encodes CDR1 SNHLY and CDR2 FYNNEI. Complete variable domain (other parts from reference TRBV2 and TRBJ2-5): EPEVTQTPSHQVTQMGQEVILRCVPISNHLYFYWYRQILGQKVEFLVSFYNNEISEKSEIFDDQFSVERPDGSNFTLKIRSTKLEDSAMYFCASSGFIRTGETQYFGPGTRLLVL.

The V call is TRBV9, the J call TRBJ1-1; 7 bases map to TRBD1. This CDR3 is built from 16 residues. V was clipped by 3 bases and J by 3 bases; unmatched bases: 11. The germline V gene has CDR1 SGDLS and CDR2 YYNGEE. The CDR3 coding sequence is TGTGCCAGCAGCGGACAGAACAGGGGAGTCGACACTGAAGCTTTCTTT. This sequence encodes CASSGQNRGVDTEAFF.

This rearrangement joins TRBV1 to TRBJ2-7. TRBV1 is shown as a pseudogene. CDR3 size: 15 residues. CDR3 nucleotide sequence: TGCACCAGCAGCCCTCCGGCGTGGGGGCTCTACGAGCAGTACTTC. Its translation is CTSSPPAWGLYEQYF.

The V and J genes are TRBV20-1 and TRBJ2-1; 8 bases align to TRBD2. The CDR3 contains 15 residues. The junction had 9 bases not matched to a gene; V was cut back by 5 bases and J by 3 bases. Germline-derived CDR1 and CDR2 are DFQATT and SNEGSKA (reference sequence). The CDR3: CSACSLADFYNEQFF. As DNA, the CDR3 is TGCAGTGCTTGTTCACTAGCGGACTTCTACAATGAGCAGTTCTTC.

The chain employs TRBV12-3 or TRBV12-4 and TRBJ1-2; D gene unclear. The CDR3 has 15 residues. V lost 4 bases and J 5 bases, leaving 17 bases between the germline ends. CDR3 residues: CASSSSAVVGYGYTF. In DNA form, the CDR3 reads TGTGCCAGCAGTTCAAGCGCAGTAGTGGGATATGGCTACACCTTC.